The 11 T cell receptor beta chains below all came from one sample that was sequenced in a study of T cell repertoires in cytomegalovirus infection. TCRdb ran MiXCR on the reads and lists one entry per CDR3 protein. The sample has about 680,000 distinct CDR3 sequences, roughly 24% seen once; the top ten hold less than 9.5%. Specimen: CD8+ T cells from PBMCs. All receptors derive from a human donor in good health (CMV status not recorded). Some clones in this sample may be carry-over from other donors' samples.

Many counts were recorded for this clonotype. The rearrangement links TRBV12-3 or TRBV12-4 to TRBJ2-2, with 10 bases that match TRBD1. The CDR3 is made up of 16 amino acids. Trimming took 5 bases from V and 6 from J; bases not matched to a gene: 9. The CDR3 bases are TGTGCCAGCAGTCCACGGGACAGGGGTTACCCCGGGGAGCTGTTTTTT. Its translation is CASSPRDRGYPGELFF.

The chain uses TRBV28 and TRBJ2-7; D might be TRBD2 (7 bases). Trimming removed 5 bases from V and 0 bases from J, with 17 bases in between. CDR1 and CDR2 (germline): MDHEN, SYDVKM. The CDR3 is 16 residues long. CDR3 DNA sequence: TGTGCCAGCAGTCCGAGGGGGGGCGGGGGCTCCTACGAGCAGTACGTC. Translated, it gives CASSPRGGGGSYEQYV.

The CDR3 region is CASSPRQGPDTEAFF. The DNA of the CDR3 is TGTGCCAGCAGTCCTAGACAGGGCCCGGATACTGAAGCTTTCTTT. V gene TRBV27 combines with J gene TRBJ1-1, with TRBD1 matching 7 bases. The V and J ends lost 5 bases and 5 bases, in that order; junction bases with no gene match: 11. CDR3 length: 15 residues. The germline V gene encodes CDR1 MNHEY and CDR2 SMNVEV (reference sequence).

This chain uses TRBV29-1 with TRBJ2-1; 8 bases line up with TRBD1. After removal of 6 bases from V and 9 bases from J, the junction contained 7 bases not matched to a gene. The CDR3 is 12 amino acids. Germline V CDR1 and CDR2: SQVTM, ANQGSEA. CDR3 bases: TGCAGCGTGGACAGGGTGGGCACTGAGCAGTTCTTC. Its protein product is CSVDRVGTEQFF.

The chain recombines TRBV4-3 with TRBJ2-1; no firm D call. The CDR3 covers 14 residues. V dropped 0 bases and J dropped 6 bases, with 9 bases sitting between them. Germline CDR1 is LGHNA and CDR2 is YSLEER. The CDR3 spells CASSQDLGFNEQFF. CDR3 nucleotide sequence: TGCGCCAGCAGCCAAGATTTGGGATTCAATGAGCAGTTCTTC.

This clonotype was seen a handful of times. The V call is TRBV6-2 or TRBV6-3, the J call TRBJ2-1, with 9 bases fitting TRBD1. Germline V gene sequence: CDR1 MNHEY, CDR2 SVGEGT. V lost 5 bases, J lost 4 bases, and 6 bases stayed unmatched. The CDR3 is made up of 15 amino acids. CDR3 nucleotide sequence: TGTGCCAGCAGTCAGGACAGGGGAGGGTACAATGAGCAGTTCTTC. Its translation: CASSQDRGGYNEQFF.

This clonotype was recorded many times. The chain joins TRBV6-6 to TRBJ2-3, with TRBD1 matching over 7 bases. The J segment lost 6 bases and the V segment lost 5 bases, leaving 5 bases of the junction unmatched. Germline V lookup: CDR1 MNHNY, CDR2 SVGAGI (reference sequence). The length of the CDR3 is 13 residues. In nucleotides, the CDR3 is TGTGCCAGCAGTGACAGGGCGGTCGATACGCAGTATTTT. Protein product: CASSDRAVDTQYF.

This clonotype was seen ten or more times. The chain is built from TRBV28 and TRBJ1-1, with 7 bases fitting TRBD1. The length of the CDR3 is 14 residues. Germline V CDR1 and CDR2: MDHEN, SYDVKM. The V gene end was trimmed by 2 bases and the J gene end by 1 base; junction bases not matched to a gene: 1. In DNA form, the CDR3 reads TGTGCCAGCAGTTTACGGACAGGGAACACTGAAGCTTTCTTT. Translated, it gives CASSLRTGNTEAFF.

V usage is TRBV5-6 and J usage is TRBJ2-7, with a weak D call TRBD2 (7 bases). Per germline, CDR1 SGHDT and CDR2 YYEEEE. V lost 5 bases and J 3 bases, leaving 18 bases between the germline ends. The CDR3 loop spans 15 amino acids. The CDR3 DNA reads TGTGCCAGCAGTCTGGGGGGGCTTGGAGACTACGAGCAGTACGTC. Encoded protein: CASSLGGLGDYEQYV.

This clonotype was picked up a small number of times. The chain joins TRBV29-1 to TRBJ2-1, with 10 positions matching TRBD2. Per germline, CDR1 SQVTM and CDR2 ANQGSEA. CDR3 length equals 14 residues. After removal of 7 bases from V and 8 bases from J, the junction contained 11 bases not matched to a gene. The CDR3 nucleotides are TGCAGCGGAACTAGCGGGACCGTAGGGGATGAGCAGTTCTTC. Translation: CSGTSGTVGDEQFF.

This clonotype was counted between two and nine times. The rearrangement joins TRBV6-1 to TRBJ1-5; the D is unclear. The CDR3 runs to 17 residues. In germline, CDR1 is MNHNS, CDR2 SASEGT. V lost 7 bases and J 3 bases, leaving 22 bases between the germline ends. The CDR3, as DNA: TGTGCCAGCACCCGAGTTCTTCTATGGAGGGCCAATCAGCCCCAGCATTTT. Translation: CASTRVLLWRANQPQHF.